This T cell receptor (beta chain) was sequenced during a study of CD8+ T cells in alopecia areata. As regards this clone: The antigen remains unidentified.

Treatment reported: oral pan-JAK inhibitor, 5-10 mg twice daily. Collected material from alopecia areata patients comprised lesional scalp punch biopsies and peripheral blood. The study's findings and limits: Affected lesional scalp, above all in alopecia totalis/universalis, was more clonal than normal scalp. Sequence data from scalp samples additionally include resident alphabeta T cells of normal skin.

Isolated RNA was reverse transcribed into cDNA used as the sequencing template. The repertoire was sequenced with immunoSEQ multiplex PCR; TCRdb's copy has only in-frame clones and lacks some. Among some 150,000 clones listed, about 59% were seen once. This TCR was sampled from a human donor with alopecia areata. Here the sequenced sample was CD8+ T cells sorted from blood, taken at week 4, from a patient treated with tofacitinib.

The CDR3 sequence is CASSYRPGPESSPLHF. CDR3 nucleotides: TGTGCCAGCAGTTACCGCCCGGGACCGGAGAGTTCACCCCTCCACTTT. The chain has TRBV6-5 and TRBJ1-6; weak D call: TRBD1 (5 bases). This CDR3 spans 16 amino acids. V was trimmed by 2 bases and J by 9 bases, leaving 17 bases between them. Germline CDR1 and CDR2: MNHEY and SVGAGI.